These T cell receptor beta chains were read from a single sample in a study of blood T cell repertoires in COVID-19. Repertoires were generated with immunoSEQ multiplex PCR, while TCRdb's copy carries only in-frame clones and drops some. The sample yields some 340,000 clones, roughly nine tenths seen once. Sequencing was done on a sample of PBMCs or T cells enriched from blood (not recorded which). The source of these receptors is a woman aged 25 to 39 who had been exposed to COVID-19. The CDR3 runs from the conserved cysteine through the conserved F or W. Each record gives: D gene, J gene, clone size, V gene, CDR3 DNA, CDR3 protein. The D gene is left open where the match is weak. Clone size is given for some rows only: seen once, a few or many times, or a class if the clone is expanded.

D gene: .; J gene: TRBJ2-2; clone size: .; V gene: TRBV5-1; CDR3 DNA: TGCGCCAGCAGCTCGGGATCTAACACCGGGGAGCTGTTTTTT; CDR3 protein: CASSSGSNTGELFF
D gene: .; J gene: TRBJ2-5; clone size: once; V gene: TRBV4-1; CDR3 DNA: TGCGCCAGCAGCCAAGATGGGATCAGGGGAGCATTACAAGAGACCCAGTACTTC; CDR3 protein: CASSQDGIRGALQETQYF
D gene: TRBD1; J gene: TRBJ2-2; clone size: .; V gene: TRBV5-1; CDR3 DNA: TGCGCCAGCAGCTTGATCCGGGACAGGGGGCGAACCGGGGAGCTGTTTTTT; CDR3 protein: CASSLIRDRGRTGELFF
D gene: .; J gene: TRBJ1-5; clone size: .; V gene: TRBV5-6; CDR3 DNA: TGTGCCAGCAGCGTAGCAGGGGCAAGGCAGCCCCAGCATTTT; CDR3 protein: CASSVAGARQPQHF
D gene: .; J gene: TRBJ2-3; clone size: .; V gene: TRBV13; CDR3 DNA: TGTGCCAGCAGCGCCCCACAGGCACCAACTGGCACAGATACGCAGTATTTT; CDR3 protein: CASSAPQAPTGTDTQYF
D gene: TRBD2; J gene: TRBJ2-5; clone size: .; V gene: TRBV2; CDR3 DNA: TGTGCCAGCAGTGTTCTAGCGGGGGGGCCAAGTGAGACCCAGTACTTC; CDR3 protein: CASSVLAGGPSETQYF
D gene: .; J gene: TRBJ2-2; clone size: .; V gene: TRBV29-1; CDR3 DNA: TGCAGCGTTGAAGCCGCAGGGGTAACCGGGGAGCTGTTTTTT; CDR3 protein: CSVEAAGVTGELFF
D gene: TRBD2; J gene: TRBJ2-7; clone size: .; V gene: TRBV30; CDR3 DNA: TGTGCCCTGGGGACTAGCGGGGGCTACGAGCAGTACTTC; CDR3 protein: CALGTSGGYEQYF
D gene: .; J gene: TRBJ2-6; clone size: .; V gene: TRBV21-1; CDR3 DNA: TGTGCCAGCAGCAAAGAACCGGACAGGGGGCGAATCCCGACTTGGAGCTCTGGGGCCAACGTCCTGACTTTC; CDR3 protein: CASSKEPDRGRIPTWSSGANVLTF
D gene: .; J gene: TRBJ1-2; clone size: .; V gene: TRBV20-1; CDR3 DNA: TGCAGTGCCCGGACAGCGGATGGCTACACCTTC; CDR3 protein: CSARTADGYTF
D gene: TRBD2; J gene: TRBJ2-1; clone size: .; V gene: TRBV19; CDR3 DNA: TGTGCCAGTAGTATACGCGGGGGGGGGTATGAGCAGTTCTTC; CDR3 protein: CASSIRGGGYEQFF
D gene: .; J gene: TRBJ1-2; clone size: .; V gene: TRBV6-4; CDR3 DNA: TGTGCCAGCAGCGGCCCCTATGGGTGTAATGGGTTAGCGAGCTATGGCTACACCTTC; CDR3 protein: CASSGPYGCNGLASYGYTF
D gene: TRBD1; J gene: TRBJ1-6; clone size: few; V gene: TRBV5-4; CDR3 DNA: TGTGCCAGCAGCTTTCAGGGGGCCTCACCCCTCCACTTT; CDR3 protein: CASSFQGASPLHF
D gene: TRBD2; J gene: TRBJ2-7; clone size: once; V gene: TRBV5-1; CDR3 DNA: TGCGCCAGCAGCCCACGACTAGCGGGGGAGTACTACGAGCAGTACTTC; CDR3 protein: CASSPRLAGEYYEQYF
D gene: TRBD1; J gene: TRBJ1-5; clone size: .; V gene: TRBV9; CDR3 DNA: TGTGCCAGCAGCGTAGGTTTCGACAGGGTAGAGCAGCCCCAGCATTTT; CDR3 protein: CASSVGFDRVEQPQHF
D gene: .; J gene: TRBJ1-5; clone size: .; V gene: TRBV5-6; CDR3 DNA: TGTGCCAGCAGCTTTTCGGGTTTTTATCAGCCCCAGCATTTT; CDR3 protein: CASSFSGFYQPQHF
D gene: .; J gene: TRBJ1-1; clone size: .; V gene: TRBV4-2; CDR3 DNA: TGTGCCAGCAGCCCGAAGGGACACTCGAACACTGAAGCTTTCTTT; CDR3 protein: CASSPKGHSNTEAFF
D gene: TRBD1; J gene: TRBJ1-6; clone size: few; V gene: TRBV4-1; CDR3 DNA: TGCGCCAGCAGCCGGCTACCCCGGGACAGCTCACCCCTCCACTTT; CDR3 protein: CASSRLPRDSSPLHF
D gene: TRBD1; J gene: TRBJ1-2; clone size: .; V gene: TRBV9; CDR3 DNA: TGTGCCAGCAGCGTAGAGGCAGGGGGAATTCGGGGCTACACCTTC; CDR3 protein: CASSVEAGGIRGYTF
D gene: .; J gene: TRBJ2-5; clone size: .; V gene: TRBV3-1/TRBV3-2; CDR3 DNA: TGTGCCAGCAGCCAAAACACAGCCTTGAAAGAGACCCAGTACTTC; CDR3 protein: CASSQNTALKETQYF
D gene: .; J gene: TRBJ1-5; clone size: .; V gene: TRBV5-4; CDR3 DNA: TGTGCCAGCAGCTTGGACGGGGGGTATCAGCCCCAGCATTTT; CDR3 protein: CASSLDGGYQPQHF
D gene: .; J gene: TRBJ1-4; clone size: .; V gene: TRBV19; CDR3 DNA: TGTGCCAGTAGTCCCCGACAGGTTAAGACTAATGAAAAACTGTTTTTT; CDR3 protein: CASSPRQVKTNEKLFF
D gene: TRBD2; J gene: TRBJ2-7; clone size: .; V gene: TRBV5-1; CDR3 DNA: TGCGCCAGCCGCGTTTGGGGGGGCTCCTACGAGCAGTACTTC; CDR3 protein: CASRVWGGSYEQYF
D gene: TRBD1; J gene: TRBJ2-2; clone size: .; V gene: TRBV2; CDR3 DNA: TGTGCCAGCGCGACAGGGTCCCCCACCGGGGAGCTGTTTTTT; CDR3 protein: CASATGSPTGELFF
D gene: .; J gene: TRBJ2-7; clone size: .; V gene: TRBV5-1; CDR3 DNA: TGCGCCAGCAGCCGGGGCGGGACCTACGAGCAGTACTTC; CDR3 protein: CASSRGGTYEQYF
D gene: .; J gene: TRBJ1-4; clone size: .; V gene: TRBV5-4; CDR3 DNA: TGTGCCAGCAGCTTTAATCTCGGCAGGGAGGGTGTAAAACTGTTTTTT; CDR3 protein: CASSFNLGREGVKLFF
D gene: TRBD1; J gene: TRBJ1-6; clone size: .; V gene: TRBV6-5; CDR3 DNA: TGTGCCAGCAATAACAGGGGGTATGGTTCACCCCTCCACTTT; CDR3 protein: CASNNRGYGSPLHF
D gene: TRBD2; J gene: TRBJ2-5; clone size: .; V gene: TRBV6-6; CDR3 DNA: TGTGCCAGCAGTTACTCGACTAGCGGGGGGGAAGAGACCCAGTACTTC; CDR3 protein: CASSYSTSGGEETQYF